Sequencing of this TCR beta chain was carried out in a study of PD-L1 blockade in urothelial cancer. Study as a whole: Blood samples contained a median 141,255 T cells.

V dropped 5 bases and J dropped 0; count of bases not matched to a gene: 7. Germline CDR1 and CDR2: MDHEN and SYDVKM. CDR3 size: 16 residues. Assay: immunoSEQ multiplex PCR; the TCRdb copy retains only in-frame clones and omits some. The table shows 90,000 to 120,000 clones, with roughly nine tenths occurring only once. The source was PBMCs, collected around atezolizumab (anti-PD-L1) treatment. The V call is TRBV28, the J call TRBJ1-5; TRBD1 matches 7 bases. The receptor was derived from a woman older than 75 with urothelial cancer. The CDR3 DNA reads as TGTGCCAGCAGTCAACGACAGGGTGGTAGCAATCAGCCCCAGCATTTT. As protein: CASSQRQGGSNQPQHF. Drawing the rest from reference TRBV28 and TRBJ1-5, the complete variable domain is DVKVTQSSRYLVKRTGEKVFLECVQDMDHENMFWYRQDPGLGLRLIYFSYDVKMKEKGDIPEGYSVSREKKERFSLILESASTNQTSMYLCASSQRQGGSNQPQHFGDGTRLSIL.